A selection of T cell receptor beta chains follows, all from one sample in a study of T cell repertoires in cytomegalovirus infection. TCRdb reprocessed the reads with MiXCR, giving one entry per CDR3 protein. In the table there are roughly 500,000 distinct CDR3 sequences, 25% to 35% of which are singletons. The antigens of these receptors remain unknown. Here the sequenced sample was cultured PBMCs, taken from culture after CMV antigen stimulation. The receptors here all came from a human donor in good health (CMV status not recorded). Some clones in this sample may be carry-over from other donors' samples. Both conserved end residues are part of each CDR3. The D gene is left open where the match is weak. Only some rows state a clone size, as once, few, many or a class for expanded clones.

CDR3 DNA: TGTGCCAGCAGTTTAATGAAACAGGTCCGAAATGAGCAGTTCTTC; CDR3 protein: CASSLMKQVRNEQFF; D gene: -; J gene: TRBJ2-1; V gene: TRBV28; clone size: -
CDR3 DNA: TGTGCCAGCAGCCCCCCCTCCCCTGAAGGGGGCGATGAAGAGACCCAGTACTTC; CDR3 protein: CASSPPSPEGGDEETQYF; D gene: TRBD1; J gene: TRBJ2-5; V gene: TRBV7-4; clone size: -
CDR3 DNA: TGTGCCAGCAGCTTAAAAAAGGGATGGGGGACATACGAGCAGTACTTC; CDR3 protein: CASSLKKGWGTYEQYF; D gene: -; J gene: TRBJ2-7; V gene: TRBV7-2; clone size: many
CDR3 DNA: TGTGCCAGCAGCCTTCAGGGAACCCAAGAGACCCAGTACTTC; CDR3 protein: CASSLQGTQETQYF; D gene: -; J gene: TRBJ2-5; V gene: TRBV5-4; clone size: few
CDR3 DNA: TGTGCCAGCCGTCCGGGAGGGGGAACCTACAATGAGCAGTTCTTC; CDR3 protein: CASRPGGGTYNEQFF; D gene: TRBD2; J gene: TRBJ2-1; V gene: TRBV12-3/TRBV12-4; clone size: few
CDR3 DNA: TGTGCCAGCAGTCCCGACAGGGCCCCGAACACCGGGGAGCTGTTTTTT; CDR3 protein: CASSPDRAPNTGELFF; D gene: TRBD1; J gene: TRBJ2-2; V gene: TRBV6-2/TRBV6-3; clone size: few
CDR3 DNA: TGTGCCAGCAGTTTAGGGTGGCGGGGAGACACTGAAGCTTTCTTT; CDR3 protein: CASSLGWRGDTEAFF; D gene: -; J gene: TRBJ1-1; V gene: TRBV27; clone size: -
CDR3 DNA: TGTGCCAGCAGCACCGAGAGCGGATCCTACAATGAGCAGTTCTTC; CDR3 protein: CASSTESGSYNEQFF; D gene: -; J gene: TRBJ2-1; V gene: TRBV11-3; clone size: few
CDR3 DNA: TGTGCCAGCAGTTACTCGAGAGGTGGGGATGAAGCTTTCTTT; CDR3 protein: CASSYSRGGDEAFF; D gene: -; J gene: TRBJ1-1; V gene: TRBV6-2/TRBV6-3; clone size: few
CDR3 DNA: TGTGCCAGCAGCTTAGGAGGGACAGGGCTTTATCAGCCCCAGCATTTT; CDR3 protein: CASSLGGTGLYQPQHF; D gene: TRBD1; J gene: TRBJ1-5; V gene: TRBV7-6; clone size: -
CDR3 DNA: TGTGCCAGCAGTTACGGCCCTTTTTCGACAGCGCAGCGCTACGAGCAGTACTTC; CDR3 protein: CASSYGPFSTAQRYEQYF; D gene: -; J gene: TRBJ2-7; V gene: TRBV6-2/TRBV6-3; clone size: -
CDR3 DNA: TGTGCCAGCAGTTTACGACGGACCAATGAGCAGTTCTTC; CDR3 protein: CASSLRRTNEQFF; D gene: -; J gene: TRBJ2-1; V gene: TRBV27; clone size: -
CDR3 DNA: TGCAGTGCTAGTTCGGGGGAGAACACTGAAGCTTTCTTT; CDR3 protein: CSASSGENTEAFF; D gene: -; J gene: TRBJ1-1; V gene: TRBV20-1; clone size: -